The 21 T cell receptor beta chains given below trace back to one sample, sequenced in a study of T cells in women clearing cervical HPV infection listed by TCRdb under 2018. Library preparation employed the immunoSEQ multiplex PCR assay. This immuneACCESS table, as held by TCRdb, lists in-frame sequences with V and J called but not all clones. Of the missing ones, under half trace to an unresolved V gene in checked studies; the others have no known cause. This sample's listing comprises some 30,000 clones. The biggest ten clones account for less than 9% of the sample. The sequenced material came from blood buffy coat. Receptors originate from a woman aged 18 to 75 with a cervical HPV16 infection that either progressed to CIN3+ or cleared (not recorded which).

Remarks on this clone: The CDR3 is cut off 3 residues early in the read; its end comes from the germline J gene. V and J are TRBV5-5 and TRBJ1-1, with D uncertain. The CDR3 runs to 15 residues. Germline V gene sequence: CDR1 SGHKS, CDR2 YYEKEE (reference sequence). Incomplete CDR3 DNA: TGTGCCAGCAGCTTCTCCCCAGGCGAGAATTATGGA. As protein: CASSFSPGENYG. The entire CDR3 protein reads CASSFSPGENYGAFF.

According to its frequency, this clone is medium-sized. Sequencing ends 3 residues short of the CDR3 end; the germline J gene provides the rest. This chain connects TRBV7-8 to TRBJ2-7, with TRBD2 identical over 11 bases. The junction had 3 bases not matched to a gene; V was cut back by 4 bases and J by 1 base. CDR3 size: 15 residues. Germline V gene lookup returns CDR1 SGHVS and CDR2 FQNEAQ. Incomplete CDR3 DNA: TGTGCCAGCAGCTGGACTAGCGGGTCTTCCTACGAG. This codes for CASSWTSGSSYE. The CDR3 in its entirety is CASSWTSGSSYEQYF.

CDR3 in amino acids: CASSPPLSTEAFF. Incomplete CDR3 DNA: TGTGCCAGCTCACCCCCTCTTAGCACTGAA. V is TRBV18 and J is TRBJ1-1, with D unclear. Read sequence stops 3 residues before the CDR3 end, and the germline J gene provides the missing end. The CDR3 is 13 amino acids. CDR1 KGHSH and CDR2 LQKENI come from the germline V gene. V was shortened by 3 bases and J by 4 bases, with 9 bases between the two germline ends. The whole variable domain, filled in from reference TRBV18 and TRBJ1-1, reads NAGVMQNPRHLVRRRGQEARLRCSPMKGHSHVYWYRQLPEEGLKFMVYLQKENIIDESGMPKERFSAEFPKEGPSILRIQQVVRGDSAAYFCASSPPLSTEAFFGQGTRLTVV.

About this clone itself: The read comes to an end 3 residues before the CDR3 does, leaving the germline J gene to fill in the end. This sequence joins TRBV5-6 and TRBJ2-3, with 7 positions matching TRBD2. J lost 2 bases, V lost 2 bases, and 5 bases had no gene match. This CDR3 is built from 15 residues. Germline CDR1 SGHDT, CDR2 YYEEEE. CDR3 DNA (partial): TGTGCCAGCAGCTTTCCGGGACTACCCACAGATACG. It is translated as CASSFPGLPTDT. The full-length CDR3 reads as CASSFPGLPTDTQYF. Full variable domain (missing parts from reference TRBV5-6 and TRBJ2-3): DAGVTQSPTHLIKTRGQQVTLRCSPKSGHDTVSWYQQALGQGPQFIFQYYEEEERQRGNFPDRFSGHQFPNYSSELNVNALLLGDSALYLCASSFPGLPTDTQYFGPGTRLTVL.

For this clone: The CDR3 is cut off 3 residues early in the read; its end comes from the germline J gene. This rearrangement joins TRBV10-3 to TRBJ2-7; TRBD1 aligns across 7 bases. This CDR3 has 17 amino acids. Germline V gene lookup returns CDR1 ENHRY and CDR2 SYGVKD. V shed 4 bases and J 0 bases; nucleotides not matched to a gene: 12. The CDR3 bases that were read are TGTGCCATCAGTGTTTGGACAGGCCGACTCAACTCCTACGAG. Residues: CAISVWTGRLNSYE. In full, the CDR3 reads CAISVWTGRLNSYEQYF.

About this clone: The CDR3 goes on 3 residues after the read ends, and that part is filled in from the germline J gene. V and J are TRBV19 and TRBJ2-3; TRBD2 matches 16 bases. The CDR3 loop spans 16 amino acids. Germline CDR1 is LNHDA and CDR2 is SQIVND (reference sequence). V lost 5 bases to trimming and J lost 6 bases; unmatched junction nucleotides: 5. CDR3 bases read: TGTGCCAGTAGTTGGGGACTAGCGGGGGGGAGGGATACG. Translated: CASSWGLAGGRDT. The full-length CDR3 reads as CASSWGLAGGRDTQYF.

In the case of this clone: The sequence runs out 3 residues before the end of the CDR3; the remainder is reconstructed from the germline J gene. The chain is built from TRBV7-6 and TRBJ1-3; 7 positions match TRBD1. V shed 6 bases and J 4 bases; nucleotides not matched to a gene: 9. The CDR3 has 15 residues. The germline CDR1 and CDR2 sequences are SGHVS and FNYEAQ. CDR3 sequence: CASSPQGDSGNTIYF. Partial CDR3 DNA: TGTGCCAGCAGTCCCCAGGGGGATTCCGGAAACACC.

Details on this clone: The read ends 3 residues early relative to the CDR3; the germline J gene fills the gap. The rearrangement links TRBV10-3 to TRBJ1-4; D might be TRBD1 (5 bases). The V gene's germline CDR1 is ENHRY and CDR2 SYGVKD. The CDR3 totals 14 residues. With 6 bases removed from V and 8 bases from J, the gap between germline ends came to 16 bases. The sequenced part of the CDR3 DNA is TGTGCCATCAGCGCAGACAGAGCCGCAGAAAAA. Protein sequence: CAISADRAAEK. The whole CDR3 sequence reads CAISADRAAEKLFF.

Turning to this clone: The read ends 3 residues early relative to the CDR3; the germline J gene fills the gap. This chain connects TRBV18 to TRBJ2-7, with 8 bases identical to TRBD1. The trim removed 3 bases at V and 1 base at J, leaving 5 bases unmatched. Germline CDR1 and CDR2: KGHSH and LQKENI. The CDR3 consists of 15 residues. Partial CDR3 DNA: TGTGCCAGCTCACCGGGACAGGCGCTATCCTACGAG. Amino acid sequence: CASSPGQALSYE. The entire CDR3 protein is CASSPGQALSYEQYF.

For this clone: The read falls 3 residues short of the CDR3 end, and the missing part is taken from the germline J gene. The chain joins TRBV6-2 or TRBV6-3 to TRBJ1-1; 7 bases match TRBD1. Unmatched junction bases numbered 2, after V lost 2 bases and J lost 5 bases. Germline V lookup: CDR1 MNHEY, CDR2 SVGEGT. The CDR3 contains 13 residues. The CDR3 is CASSYRGQTEAFF. The covered CDR3 bases are TGTGCCAGCAGTTACAGGGGGCAAACTGAA.

A word on this clone: Coverage ceases 3 residues before the CDR3 finishes, and the germline J gene fills in the end. This chain links TRBV30 with TRBJ2-5; D perhaps matches TRBD1 (5 bases). Trimming stripped 2 bases from V and 2 bases from J, with 12 bases between. Per the germline V gene, CDR1 is GTSNPN and CDR2 is SVGIG (reference sequence). The CDR3 is 14 amino acids. CDR3 residues: CAWSSGLRQETQYF. Partial CDR3 DNA: TGTGCCTGGAGTTCAGGGCTGAGGCAAGAGACC.

This CDR3 is CASSYSGRRPQHF. The CDR3 DNA, read in part, is TGTGCCAGCAGTTACAGCGGGCGCCGGCCC. The V and J genes are TRBV12-3 or TRBV12-4 and TRBJ1-5; D remains unclear. The CDR3 is cut off 3 residues early in the read; its end comes from the germline J gene. The CDR3 spans 13 residues. V dropped 4 bases and J dropped 9 bases, with 13 bases sitting between them.

On this clone: Read data end 3 residues before the CDR3 end; the end is taken from the germline J gene. The rearrangement joins TRBV19 to TRBJ2-1; TRBD1 matches at 10 bases. The J segment lost 8 bases and the V segment lost 5 bases, leaving 6 bases of the junction unmatched. This CDR3 has 14 residues. CDR1 and CDR2 from the germline V gene are LNHDA and SQIVND (reference sequence). CDR3 amino acids: CASSPRDRGYEQFF. CDR3 bases read: TGTGCCAGTAGTCCCCGGGACAGGGGATATGAG.

As regards this clone: With the read ending 3 residues before the CDR3 end, the germline J gene is used to fill in that end. V gene TRBV29-1 combines with J gene TRBJ2-7; 8 bases match TRBD1. The CDR3 has 12 residues. Germline V lookup: CDR1 SQVTM, CDR2 ANQGSEA. Trimming took 4 bases from V and 2 from J; bases not matched to a gene: 1. The CDR3 DNA, read in part, is TGCAGCGTTGCACAGGGGGCCTACGAG. This codes for CSVAQGAYE. The whole CDR3 protein is CSVAQGAYEQYF.

In the case of this clone: Read data end 3 residues before the CDR3 end; the end is taken from the germline J gene. This chain connects TRBV6-2 or TRBV6-3 to TRBJ2-3; possible D gene TRBD2, 5 bases. Germline CDR1 MNHEY, CDR2 SVGEGT. The CDR3 consists of 14 residues. V lost 8 bases and J lost 2, with 14 bases in between. CDR3 in amino acids: CASREAGLTDTQYF. CDR3 bases read: TGTGCCAGCCGTGAGGCGGGCCTCACAGATACG.

CDR3: CASSWTAGAAGELFF. CDR3 bases read: TGCGCCAGCAGTTGGACCGCGGGGGCGGCCGGGGAG. The V call is TRBV5-1, the J call TRBJ2-2, with a tentative D call TRBD2 (7 bases). The sequence runs out 3 residues before the end of the CDR3; the remainder is reconstructed from the germline J gene. Per germline, CDR1 SGHRS and CDR2 YFSETQ. The CDR3 runs 15 residues. V lost 5 bases and J lost 6, with 17 bases in between.

As regards this clone: The read is 3 residues too short to cover the CDR3 end, so that end is filled in from the germline J gene. The chain couples TRBV11-3 to TRBJ2-1; TRBD2 matches at 9 bases. Germline loops: CDR1 SGHNT, CDR2 YENEEA. The trim removed 3 bases at V and 5 bases at J, leaving 5 bases unmatched. The CDR3 extends over 15 amino acids. The sequenced part of the CDR3 DNA is TGTGCCAGCAGCTTGGGCGGGGGGGCGAACAATGAG. Translating gives CASSLGGGANNE. The whole CDR3 reads CASSLGGGANNEQFF. The whole variable domain, filled in from reference TRBV11-3 and TRBJ2-1, reads EAGVVQSPRYKIIEKKQPVAFWCNPISGHNTLYWYLQNLGQGPELLIRYENEEAVDDSQLPKDRFSAERLKGVDSTLKIQPAELGDSAVYLCASSLGGGANNEQFFGPGTRLTVL.

About this clone itself: The read ends 3 residues shy of where the CDR3 ends; the end is completed using the germline J gene. The chain joins TRBV5-4 to TRBJ2-1; TRBD2 matches 9 bases. The CDR3 runs 15 residues. V was clipped by 4 bases and J by 1 base; unmatched bases: 3. Germline values: CDR1 SGHNT, CDR2 YYREEE (reference sequence). CDR3 DNA (partial): TGTGCCAGCAGCCTTAGCGGGGGATCCTACAATGAG. This codes for CASSLSGGSYNE. The whole CDR3 sequence is CASSLSGGSYNEQFF. The complete variable domain, with remaining parts taken from reference TRBV5-4 and TRBJ2-1, reads ETGVTQSPTHLIKTRGQQVTLRCSSQSGHNTVSWYQQALGQGPQFIFQYYREEENGRGNFPPRFSGLQFPNYSSELNVNALELDDSALYLCASSLSGGSYNEQFFGPGTRLTVL.

In regard to this clone: Read sequence stops 3 residues before the CDR3 end, and the germline J gene provides the missing end. The rearrangement links TRBV6-2 or TRBV6-3 to TRBJ1-5; D perhaps matches TRBD1 (6 bases). Trimming removed 8 bases from V and 0 bases from J, with 11 bases in between. CDR1 MNHEY and CDR2 SVGEGT come from the germline V gene. CDR3 length: 14 residues. The CDR3 sequence: CASSGQFSNQPQHF. The CDR3 DNA, read in part, is TGTGCCAGCTCCGGACAGTTTAGCAATCAGCCC.

On this clone itself: The read gets to within 3 residues of the CDR3 end, and the germline J gene fills in the rest. The rearrangement joins TRBV6-1 to TRBJ1-2; D possibly corresponds to TRBD1 (6 bases). Germline V gene sequence: CDR1 MNHNS, CDR2 SASEGT. This CDR3 contains 16 residues. The CDR3 sequence: CASSEALAGGPHDYTF. The CDR3 DNA, read in part, is TGTGCCAGCAGTGAAGCCCTAGCGGGGGGGCCCCACGAC.

A word on this clone: The sequenced fragment ends 3 residues before the CDR3 boundary, so the rest is inferred from the germline J gene. The genes are TRBV6-1 and TRBJ1-1, with D perhaps matching TRBD1 (5 bases). From germline, CDR1 is MNHNS and CDR2 SASEGT. Trimming took off 0 bases at V and 1 base at J, with 12 bases between the two ends. The CDR3 consists of 16 residues. The sequenced part of the CDR3 DNA is TGTGCCAGCAGTGAAGCAGCAGGGCCCGGGAACACTGAA. Translated, it gives CASSEAAGPGNTE. The CDR3, in full, reads CASSEAAGPGNTEAFF.